This passage covers 4 T cell receptor beta chains from one sample sequenced in a study of T cell changes during pregnancy in multiple sclerosis. Profiled with immunoSEQ multiplex PCR; TCRdb holds only in-frame clones, not every one. The sample lists around 19,000 clones, about nine tenths seen once, with about 14% in the top ten. The sample in question was CD8+ T cells from peripheral blood mononuclear cells, obtained in the third trimester of pregnancy. Source of these receptors: a female donor in good health, enrolled as a control in a pregnancy study.

CDR3: CASSDQTSGGADTQYF. In DNA form, the CDR3 reads TGTGCCAGCAGTGACCAAACTAGCGGCGGGGCAGATACGCAGTATTTT. The rearrangement uses TRBV6-4 and TRBJ2-3, with 8 nucleotides matching TRBD2. Trimming cost V 2 bases and J 4 bases; bases outside gene matches: 8. Germline lookup yields CDR1 MRHNA and CDR2 SNTAGT. The CDR3 runs to 16 residues.

The CDR3 DNA is TGTGCCAGCAGTTTGGAACAGGCTGATAATGAAAAACTGTTTTTT. It is translated as CASSLEQADNEKLFF. V gene TRBV6-5 combines with J gene TRBJ1-4, with TRBD1 as a possible D gene (5 bases). Germline CDR1 reads MNHEY; CDR2 reads SVGAGI. The V end was cut by 4 bases, the J end by 4 bases, with 13 bases between. The CDR3 contains 15 residues.

This clone has just one count. The chain uses TRBV4-1 and TRBJ1-4; no firm D call. This CDR3 is built from 15 residues. Between the trimmed V and J ends, which lost 1 base and 3 bases, there was a span of 9 bases. CDR1 is MGHRA, CDR2 YSYEKL, per germline. As DNA, the CDR3 is TGCGCCAGCAGCCAAGGATCGGGGTCTAATGAAAAACTGTTTTTT. Translating it yields CASSQGSGSNEKLFF.

The table lists this clone with a few counts. The CDR3 region is CASSEEGGGYNEQFF. CDR3 nucleotide sequence: TGTGCCAGCAGTGAGGAGGGTGGAGGGTACAATGAGCAGTTCTTC. J is TRBJ2-1 and V is TRBV6-4, with a tentative D call TRBD2 (6 bases). Germline V CDR1 and CDR2: MRHNA, SNTAGT. V lost 3 bases and J lost 4, with 13 bases in between. This CDR3 comprises 15 residues.